These 24 T cell receptor beta chains share one sample of origin, sequenced in a study of blood T cell repertoires in COVID-19. Libraries were prepared by immunoSEQ multiplex PCR; TCRdb keeps only in-frame clonotypes and omits some of them. The sample has about 19,000 clones, approximately 89% seen once. The source material was peripheral blood. These receptors were obtained from a human donor in a cohort sampled during active COVID-19.

This chain uses TRBV28 with TRBJ2-1, with TRBD2 identical over 13 bases. J lost 11 bases, V lost 6 bases, and 10 bases had no gene match. CDR1 is MDHEN, CDR2 SYDVKM, per germline. The CDR3 runs 15 residues. The CDR3 spells CASRSGTSGIVKQFF. The CDR3 coding sequence is TGTGCCAGCAGATCCGGGACTAGCGGGATAGTGAAGCAGTTCTTC.

The gene calls are TRBV7-3 and TRBJ2-7, with D possibly matching TRBD1 (6 bases). Trimming stripped 0 bases from V and 6 bases from J, with 9 bases between. The CDR3 sequence is 13 residues long. Germline CDR1 is SGHTA and CDR2 is FQGTGA. The CDR3 DNA sequence: TGTGCCAGCAGCTTAACCCGACAGGCCGAGCAGTACTTC. The encoded protein is CASSLTRQAEQYF.

The chain combines TRBV7-6 with TRBJ2-1, with 8 nucleotides matching TRBD2. The germline V gene has CDR1 SGHVS and CDR2 FNYEAQ. The CDR3 has 15 amino acids. V lost 5 bases and J lost 0; bases outside the gene matches: 3. CDR3: CASSRSGSSYNEQFF. For the CDR3, the DNA is TGTGCCAGCAGCCGAAGCGGGAGCTCCTACAATGAGCAGTTCTTC.

This clone has a handful of counts. The chain is built from TRBV12-5 and TRBJ2-2; 14 positions match TRBD2. Germline CDR1 LGHNT, CDR2 FRNRAP. The CDR3 has 19 amino acids. V shed 5 bases and J 5 bases; nucleotides not matched to a gene: 13. The CDR3 nucleotides are TGTGCTAGTGGTAAAACGCGCGGACTAGCGGGAGGAAATACCGGGGAGCTGTTTTTT. Translation: CASGKTRGLAGGNTGELFF.

This chain joins TRBV27 and TRBJ2-5, with 12 bases that match TRBD2. This CDR3 has 18 residues. V trimming: 6 bases; J trimming: 4 bases; junction bases outside the gene matches: 15. Per germline, CDR1 MNHEY and CDR2 SMNVEV (reference sequence). The CDR3 here is CASRRTFSSGRARETQYF. The CDR3 DNA sequence: TGTGCCAGCAGACGTACTTTTTCTAGCGGGAGGGCCCGAGAGACCCAGTACTTC.

The J gene is TRBJ1-5, the V gene TRBV29-1; D possibly corresponds to TRBD1 (6 bases). CDR3 length: 13 residues. The ends were cut back, 7 bases at V and 3 bases at J, with 13 bases in the middle. CDR1 is SQVTM, CDR2 ANQGSEA, per germline. The CDR3 protein is CSASTGINQPQHF. CDR3 DNA: TGCAGCGCCTCAACAGGGATCAATCAGCCCCAGCATTTT.

The chain uses TRBV10-2 and TRBJ2-7, with D tentatively TRBD2 (6 bases). CDR3 length: 15 amino acids. Trimming took 6 bases from V and 3 from J, leaving 18 bases between them. Germline-derived CDR1 and CDR2 are WSHSY and SAAADI. The CDR3 region has the DNA TGCGCCAGCAGCTTAGAGTCGGCGGGAAACTACGAGCAGTACTTC. It encodes CASSLESAGNYEQYF.

The chain has TRBV6-5 and TRBJ2-4; 13 nucleotides agree with TRBD2. Unmatched junction bases numbered 5, after V lost 6 bases and J lost 6 bases. Germline V gene sequence: CDR1 MNHEY, CDR2 SVGAGI. This CDR3 is built from 15 residues. The CDR3 coding sequence is TGTGCCAGCAGAAGGACTAGCGGGGGTAGAAACATTCAGTACTTC. Protein product: CASRRTSGGRNIQYF.

The sample holds one count of this clone. V is TRBV21-1 and J is TRBJ1-5. TRBV21-1 is a recognized pseudogene. This CDR3 region has 20 residues. The DNA of the CDR3 is TGTGCCAGCAGCAAAATTTTAAGGAGGAGAAAAACGCATTTCAATCAGCCCCAGCATTTT. Encoded protein: CASSKILRRRKTHFNQPQHF.

The V call is TRBV5-1, the J call TRBJ2-3; 8 bases fit TRBD2. Germline V gene sequence: CDR1 SGHRS, CDR2 YFSETQ. J gave up 3 bases and V 5 bases, and 11 bases lay outside the gene matches. This CDR3 has 16 residues. The CDR3 DNA follows: TGCGCCAGCAGTCCTATAGCGGGAATGGGGACAGATACGCAGTATTTT. This codes for CASSPIAGMGTDTQYF.

The DNA for the CDR3 is TGTGCCAGCAGCGGCGGACTAGCGGGAGGTGAGAATGAGCAGTTCTTC. Its translation: CASSGGLAGGENEQFF. The chain uses TRBV9 and TRBJ2-1, with 14 bases that match TRBD2. The CDR3 extends over 16 amino acids. Germline trimming cut 3 bases from V and 7 bases from J; bases unmatched to any gene: 6. Germline V lookup: CDR1 SGDLS, CDR2 YYNGEE.

V is TRBV27 and J is TRBJ2-7, with 14 bases that match TRBD2. The V segment lost 10 bases and the J segment 6 bases; nucleotides outside the gene matches: 11. Germline V gene sequence: CDR1 MNHEY, CDR2 SMNVEV (reference sequence). The CDR3 covers 15 residues. The CDR3 here is CATISPGLAGAEQYF. The CDR3, as DNA: TGTGCCACCATATCACCGGGACTAGCGGGAGCCGAGCAGTACTTC.

V is TRBV3-1 (or the pseudogene TRBV3-2) and J is TRBJ2-1; 10 bases fit TRBD1. The germline V gene has CDR1 LGHDT and CDR2 YNNKEL (reference sequence). The CDR3 is made up of 15 amino acids. Germline trimming cut 5 bases from V and 6 bases from J; bases unmatched to any gene: 7. The CDR3 here is CASSSTGGQGNEQFF. DNA for the CDR3: TGTGCCAGCAGCTCGACAGGGGGCCAGGGCAATGAGCAGTTCTTC.

This clone was seen only once. The genes are TRBV10-1 and TRBJ2-1; perhaps TRBD1 as D (6 bases). The CDR3 contains 17 residues. With 3 bases removed from V and 0 bases from J, the gap between germline ends came to 15 bases. Germline-derived CDR1 and CDR2 are WNHNN and SYGVQD (reference sequence). The CDR3 region is CASSDRQALGSYNEQFF. Written as DNA, the CDR3 is TGCGCCAGCAGTGACCGACAGGCGTTAGGCTCCTACAATGAGCAGTTCTTC.

This chain joins TRBV5-4 and TRBJ2-5, with 11 bases identical to TRBD2. This CDR3 region has 15 residues. The V segment lost 1 base and the J segment 3 bases; nucleotides outside the gene matches: 2. Germline lookup yields CDR1 SGHNT and CDR2 YYREEE (reference sequence). CDR3 loop: CASSLRLAGKETQYF. DNA for the CDR3: TGTGCCAGCAGCTTGAGACTAGCGGGAAAAGAGACCCAGTACTTC.

J is TRBJ1-1 and V is TRBV28; D may be TRBD1 (6 bases). Trimming took 6 bases from V and 4 from J, leaving 15 bases between them. CDR3 size: 14 residues. Germline V gene data show CDR1 as MDHEN and CDR2 as SYDVKM. CDR3 protein: CASSIGGASTEAFF. The CDR3, as DNA: TGTGCCAGCAGCATCGGGGGGGCGAGCACTGAAGCTTTCTTT.

V usage is TRBV30 and J usage is TRBJ2-3, with unresolved D. The CDR3 consists of 11 residues. The V and J ends lost 5 bases and 3 bases respectively, with 6 bases between them. Per germline, CDR1 GTSNPN and CDR2 SVGIG (reference sequence). In DNA form, the CDR3 reads TGTGCCTGGGACCAGACAGATACGCAGTATTTT. Translating gives CAWDQTDTQYF.

A single count supports this clone. The chain uses TRBV28 and TRBJ2-2, with a tentative D call TRBD2 (6 bases). This CDR3 contains 14 residues. V lost 7 bases to trimming and J lost 4 bases, with 13 bases between them. The germline CDR1 and CDR2 sequences are MDHEN and SYDVKM. CDR3 amino acids: CASTSREITGELFF. The CDR3 DNA sequence: TGTGCCAGCACTTCCCGGGAGATCACCGGGGAGCTGTTTTTT.

This clone was picked up one time. The genes are TRBV12-5 and TRBJ2-2, with 9 bases fitting TRBD1. CDR3 length: 15 residues. The V segment lost 3 bases and the J segment 5 bases; nucleotides outside the gene matches: 4. In germline, CDR1 is LGHNT, CDR2 FRNRAP. The CDR3 reads CASGFQTGGTGELFF. The CDR3 coding sequence is TGTGCTAGTGGTTTTCAGACAGGGGGGACCGGGGAGCTGTTTTTT.

The chain couples TRBV5-5 to TRBJ2-3, with no clear D. The CDR3 is 14 amino acids. Germline CDR1 SGHKS, CDR2 YYEKEE (reference sequence). V was trimmed by 2 bases and J by 0 bases, leaving 7 bases between them. This CDR3 is CASSLQPSTDTQYF. The CDR3 DNA reads as TGTGCCAGCAGCTTACAACCTAGCACAGATACGCAGTATTTT.

This clone was seen a handful of times. V and J are TRBV13 and TRBJ2-3, with 10 bases aligning to TRBD1. Looked up from germline, CDR1 is PRHDT and CDR2 is FYEKMQ (reference sequence). The CDR3 has 14 residues. The V and J ends lost 6 bases and 6 bases, in that order; junction bases with no gene match: 6. DNA of the CDR3: TGTGCCAGCAGGGGACAGGGGATTCGGGATACGCAGTATTTT. Translating it yields CASRGQGIRDTQYF.

The CDR3 sequence: CASSPGLAGSTDTQYF. The CDR3 bases are TGTGCCAGCAGTCCGGGACTAGCGGGGAGCACAGATACGCAGTATTTT. This chain joins TRBV6-2 or TRBV6-3 and TRBJ2-3; TRBD2 aligns across 13 bases. Germline-derived CDR1 and CDR2 are MNHEY and SVGEGT. This CDR3 is built from 16 residues. V was clipped by 5 bases and J by 0 bases; unmatched bases: 2.

The V gene is TRBV19, the J gene TRBJ2-1; 9 bases map to TRBD2. Per the germline V gene, CDR1 is LNHDA and CDR2 is SQIVND (reference sequence). V dropped 1 base and J dropped 8; count of bases not matched to a gene: 6. The CDR3 runs 15 residues. CDR3 sequence (DNA): TGTGCCAGTAGTATAGCGGCTAGCGGGGCCTATGAGCAGTTCTTC. Protein product: CASSIAASGAYEQFF.

The rearrangement uses TRBV6-8 and TRBJ1-5; 10 bases agree with TRBD1. The trim removed 4 bases at V and 7 bases at J, leaving 10 bases unmatched. CDR3 length equals 16 residues. Germline V lookup: CDR1 MNHGY, CDR2 SAAAGT. Here the CDR3 DNA reads TGTGCCAGCAGTTCTCGGGCGCGGACAGGGGGGCAGCCCCAGCATTTT. It translates to CASSSRARTGGQPQHF.